This T cell receptor (beta chain) was recorded in a study of radiotherapy plus CTLA-4 blockade in lung cancer. Turning to this clone: Antigen: not known.

Whole-study findings and limits: Clones derived from tumor TCRs expanded in blood after radiotherapy plus ipilimumab.

The data were produced by immunoSEQ multiplex PCR, yet TCRdb's version contains in-frame clones alone and is incomplete. The sample shows some 110,000 clones, roughly 80% of them seen only once. The V end lost 5 bases, the J end lost 5 bases, and 6 bases lay between the germline ends. The germline V gene encodes CDR1 SGHAT and CDR2 FQNNGV. CDR3 length: 11 residues. This chain joins TRBV11-2 and TRBJ2-5, with D uncertain. This material consisted of peripheral blood, taken from a patient treated with radiotherapy plus ipilimumab. The receptor's source is a human donor with non-small cell lung cancer who had a partial response to radiotherapy plus ipilimumab. The CDR3, as DNA: TGTGCCAGCAGCCTTCAGGAGACCCAGTACTTC. As protein: CASSLQETQYF.